Following are 5 T cell receptor beta chains from one sample sequenced in a study of cytomegalovirus exposure and HLA in healthy donors. 13 Jbeta primers and 60 Vbeta primers were used for the PCR. Some clones are missing from TCRdb's copy, which holds only in-frame ones; the method was immunoSEQ multiplex PCR. The table has 110,000 to 150,000 clones, roughly 9.4% seen once. Sequencing was carried out using PBMCs. All receptors derive from a male donor in good health and CMV-seronegative.

This clone was seen only a few times. The chain combines TRBV4-1 with TRBJ2-3; perhaps TRBD1 as D (5 bases). The germline gives CDR1 MGHRA, CDR2 YSYEKL. The length of the CDR3 is 16 residues. Trimming cost V 0 bases and J 5 bases, with 15 bases left between them. CDR3 DNA: TGCGCCAGCAGCCAAGATGATGCTCTCCAGGGAGATACGCAGTATTTT. Protein sequence: CASSQDDALQGDTQYF.

The gene calls are TRBV6-5 and TRBJ2-7; D is possibly TRBD2 (7 bases). CDR1 MNHEY and CDR2 SVGAGI come from the germline V gene. The ends were cut back, 6 bases at V and 4 bases at J, with 16 bases in the middle. This CDR3 has 14 residues. The CDR3 DNA follows: TGTGCCAGCAGAGGTGGGGGGGCCGGGTACGAGCAGTACTTC. Its translation: CASRGGGAGYEQYF.

The chain is built from TRBV18 and TRBJ1-5; TRBD1 aligns across 7 bases. The CDR3 extends over 14 amino acids. Germline values: CDR1 KGHSH, CDR2 LQKENI. J gave up 4 bases and V 3 bases, and 3 bases lay outside the gene matches. This chain's CDR3 is CASSPTGANQPQHF. CDR3 sequence (DNA): TGTGCCAGCTCACCCACAGGGGCAAATCAGCCCCAGCATTTT.

The genes are TRBV9 and TRBJ2-1; 7 positions match TRBD2. CDR1 is SGDLS, CDR2 YYNGEE, per germline. This CDR3 has 15 amino acids. The V segment lost 0 bases and the J segment 4 bases; nucleotides outside the gene matches: 4. The CDR3 spells CASSVDGGFYNEQFF. The CDR3 nucleotides are TGTGCCAGCAGCGTAGACGGGGGGTTTTACAATGAGCAGTTCTTC.

The V gene is TRBV14, the J gene TRBJ1-4; a weak D match, TRBD1 (6 bases). This CDR3 is built from 20 residues. The V and J ends lost 0 bases and 0 bases respectively, with 20 bases between them. The germline CDR1 and CDR2 sequences are SGHDN and FVKESK. The CDR3 DNA reads TGTGCCAGCAGCCAAGAATTTATCGGCCTACAGGGCGCAACTAATGAAAAACTGTTTTTT. Translation gives CASSQEFIGLQGATNEKLFF.